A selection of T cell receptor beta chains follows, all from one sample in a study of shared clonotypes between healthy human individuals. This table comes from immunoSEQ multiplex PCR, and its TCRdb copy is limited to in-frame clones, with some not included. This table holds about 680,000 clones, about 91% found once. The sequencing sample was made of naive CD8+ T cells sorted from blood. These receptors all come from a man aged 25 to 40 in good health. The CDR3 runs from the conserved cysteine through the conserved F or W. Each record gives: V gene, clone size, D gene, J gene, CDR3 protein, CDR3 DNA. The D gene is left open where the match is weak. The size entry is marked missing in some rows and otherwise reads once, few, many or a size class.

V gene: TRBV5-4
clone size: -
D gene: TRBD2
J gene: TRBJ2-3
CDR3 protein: CASSLGGGGTDTQYF
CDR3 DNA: TGTGCCAGCAGCTTGGGCGGGGGGGGCACAGATACGCAGTATTTT

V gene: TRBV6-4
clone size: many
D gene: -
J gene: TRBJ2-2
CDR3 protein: CASSERDTGELFF
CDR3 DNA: TGTGCCAGCAGTGAGCGGGACACCGGGGAGCTGTTTTTT

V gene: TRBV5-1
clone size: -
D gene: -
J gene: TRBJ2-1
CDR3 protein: CASSLGLNNEQFF
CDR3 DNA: TGCGCCAGCAGCCTTGGACTCAACAATGAGCAGTTCTTC

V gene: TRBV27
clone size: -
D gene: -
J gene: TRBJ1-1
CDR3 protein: CASSKNTEAFF
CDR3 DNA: TGTGCCAGCAGTAAGAACACTGAAGCTTTCTTT

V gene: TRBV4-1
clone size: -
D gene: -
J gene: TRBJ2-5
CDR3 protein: CASSQDLGEETQYF
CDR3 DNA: TGCGCCAGCAGCCAAGATCTCGGAGAAGAGACCCAGTACTTC

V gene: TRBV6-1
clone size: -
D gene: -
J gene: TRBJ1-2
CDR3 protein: CASSERLGYYGYTF
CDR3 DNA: TGTGCCAGCAGTGAACGATTGGGGTACTATGGCTACACCTTC

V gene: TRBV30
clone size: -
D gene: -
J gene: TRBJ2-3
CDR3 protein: CAWGTRSDTQYF
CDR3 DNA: TGTGCCTGGGGAACTAGGTCCGATACGCAGTATTTT

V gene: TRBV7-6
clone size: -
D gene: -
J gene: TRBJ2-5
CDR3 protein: CASSLWVPQGRAFSSLQETQYF
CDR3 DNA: TGTGCCAGCAGCTTATGGGTCCCCCAGGGGCGGGCTTTTAGCAGCCTTCAAGAGACCCAGTACTTC

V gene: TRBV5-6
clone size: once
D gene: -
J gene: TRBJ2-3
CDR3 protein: CASSPTISADTQYF
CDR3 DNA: TGTGCCAGCAGCCCCACAATTTCGGCAGATACGCAGTATTTT

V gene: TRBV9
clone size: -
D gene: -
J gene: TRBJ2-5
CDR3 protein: CASSSSGLTSVETQYF
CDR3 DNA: TGTGCCAGCAGCTCATCGGGACTCACCTCAGTCGAGACCCAGTACTTC

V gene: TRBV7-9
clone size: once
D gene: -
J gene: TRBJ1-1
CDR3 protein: CATGPNMNTEAFF
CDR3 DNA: TGTGCCACAGGACCGAATATGAACACTGAAGCTTTCTTT

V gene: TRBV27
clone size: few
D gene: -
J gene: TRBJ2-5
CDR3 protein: CASSLLGVGETQYF
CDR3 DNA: TGTGCCAGCAGTTTATTAGGGGTCGGGGAGACCCAGTACTTC

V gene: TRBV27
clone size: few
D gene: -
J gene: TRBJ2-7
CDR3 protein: CASSWKGLGAYEQYF
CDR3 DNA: TGTGCCAGCAGTTGGAAGGGGTTGGGAGCCTACGAGCAGTACTTC

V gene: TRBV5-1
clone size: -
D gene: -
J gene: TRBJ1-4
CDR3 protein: CASSLPGSGEKLFF
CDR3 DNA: TGCGCCAGCAGCTTGCCAGGGTCGGGCGAAAAACTGTTTTTT

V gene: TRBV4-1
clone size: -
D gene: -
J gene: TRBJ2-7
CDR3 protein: CASSPLGAGEQYF
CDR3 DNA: TGCGCCAGCAGCCCCCTGGGGGCGGGCGAGCAGTACTTC

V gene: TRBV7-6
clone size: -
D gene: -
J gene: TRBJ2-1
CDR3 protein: CASSLVGSSYNEQFF
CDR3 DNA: TGTGCCAGCAGCTTAGTGGGCAGCTCCTACAATGAGCAGTTCTTC

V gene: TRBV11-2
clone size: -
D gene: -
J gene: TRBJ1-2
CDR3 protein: CASSSTDGYTF
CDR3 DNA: TGTGCCAGCAGCTCGACGGATGGCTACACCTTC

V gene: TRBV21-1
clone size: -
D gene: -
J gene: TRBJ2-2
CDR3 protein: CASSAQGLNSGELFF
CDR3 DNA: TGTGCCAGCAGCGCACAGGGCCTGAACAGCGGGGAGCTGTTTTTT

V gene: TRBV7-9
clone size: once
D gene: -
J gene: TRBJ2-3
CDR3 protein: CASSLDSVADTQYF
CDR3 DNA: TGTGCCAGCAGCTTGGACTCAGTCGCAGATACGCAGTATTTT

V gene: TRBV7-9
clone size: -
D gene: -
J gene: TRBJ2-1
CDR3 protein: CASSRTYNEQFF
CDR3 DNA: TGTGCCAGCTCGAGAACCTACAATGAGCAGTTCTTC

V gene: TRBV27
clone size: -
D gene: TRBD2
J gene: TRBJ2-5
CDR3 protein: CASSTRTSGRETQYF
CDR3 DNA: TGTGCCAGCAGTACGAGGACTAGCGGGAGAGAGACCCAGTACTTC

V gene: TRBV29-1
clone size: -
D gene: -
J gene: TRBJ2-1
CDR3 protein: CSAGGSNEQFF
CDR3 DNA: TGCAGCGCCGGTGGCAGCAATGAGCAGTTCTTC

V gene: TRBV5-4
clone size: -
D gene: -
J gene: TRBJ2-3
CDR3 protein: CASSLVVGNTDTQYF
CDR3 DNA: TGTGCCAGCAGCTTGGTTGTGGGCAACACAGATACGCAGTATTTT

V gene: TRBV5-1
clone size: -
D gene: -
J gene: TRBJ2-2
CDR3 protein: CASSLTYRTVEGWYAGELFF
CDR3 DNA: TGCGCCAGCAGCTTGACCTACAGGACAGTGGAGGGATGGTATGCCGGGGAGCTGTTTTTT

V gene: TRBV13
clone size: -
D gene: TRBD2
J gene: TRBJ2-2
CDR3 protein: CASSLGLAGGPSRELFF
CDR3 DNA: TGTGCCAGCAGCCTCGGCCTAGCGGGAGGGCCTAGCCGGGAGCTGTTTTTT

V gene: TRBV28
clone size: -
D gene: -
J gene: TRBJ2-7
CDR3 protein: CASSLRVGGLEYEQYF
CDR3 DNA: TGTGCCAGCAGTCTCAGGGTCGGGGGGCTCGAGTACGAGCAGTACTTC

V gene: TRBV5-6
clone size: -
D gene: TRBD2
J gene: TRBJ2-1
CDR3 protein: CASSLGLAVNGQFF
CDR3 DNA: TGTGCCAGCAGCCTGGGACTAGCGGTAAATGGGCAGTTCTTC

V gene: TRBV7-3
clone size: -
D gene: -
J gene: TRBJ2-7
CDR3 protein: CASSLMVAATYEQYF
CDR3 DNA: TGTGCCAGCAGCTTAATGGTAGCGGCAACCTACGAGCAGTACTTC

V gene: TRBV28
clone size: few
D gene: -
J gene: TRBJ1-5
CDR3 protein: CASSFEGNQPQHF
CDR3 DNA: TGTGCCAGCAGTTTTGAAGGCAATCAGCCCCAGCATTTT

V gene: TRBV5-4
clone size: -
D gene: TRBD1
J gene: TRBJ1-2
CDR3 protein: CASSLSLGQGIYYGYTF
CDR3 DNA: TGTGCCAGCAGCTTGTCCCTGGGACAGGGGATTTACTATGGCTACACCTTC